Listed here are 29 T cell receptor beta chains from one sample, sequenced in a study of regulatory T cells in long-lasting Graves disease. Regarding time point: newly diagnosed GD, antithyroid drugs for less than 3 months. After RNA was extracted from PBMCs, the TCR library was made from it. Arm-PCR with iRepertoire HTBI primers amplified the CDR3 regions for these TCR beta libraries. MiXCR was run by TCRdb on the multiplex PCR reads, yielding one entry per CDR3 protein. The sample has some 250,000 distinct CDR3 sequences; 20% to 25% are singletons. This material consisted of peripheral blood mononuclear cells (PBMCs), taken at new diagnosis, from a patient treated with antithyroid drugs. These receptors were obtained from a female donor with Graves disease.

This clonotype has at least ten counts. CDR3 residues: CASSLFKGGVEQYF. The CDR3, as DNA: TGTGCCAGCAGCTTGTTTAAGGGGGGAGTCGAGCAGTACTTC. The chain recombines TRBV5-4 with TRBJ2-7; perhaps D is TRBD1 or TRBD2 (6 bases each). CDR3 length: 14 residues. The germline CDR1 and CDR2 sequences are SGHNT and YYREEE (reference sequence). The germline V and J ends were trimmed by 1 base and 6 bases, with 14 bases remaining between them.

J is TRBJ2-7 and V is TRBV9; D may be TRBD1 (6 bases). Germline V lookup: CDR1 SGDLS, CDR2 YYNGEE. This CDR3 region has 16 residues. V lost 0 bases and J 4 bases, leaving 17 bases between the germline ends. CDR3 region: CASSVENRTDPYEQYF. CDR3 DNA: TGTGCCAGCAGCGTAGAAAACAGGACAGATCCTTACGAGCAGTACTTC.

This clonotype was counted ten times or more. The V call is TRBV20-1, the J call TRBJ2-1; TRBD2 matches at 7 bases. Germline CDR1 reads DFQATT; CDR2 reads SNEGSKA (reference sequence). There are 16 residues in the CDR3. After removal of 0 bases from V and 6 bases from J, the junction contained 11 bases not matched to a gene. CDR3 in amino acids: CSAREGWGAGTNEQFF. The CDR3 bases are TGCAGTGCTAGAGAGGGCTGGGGAGCGGGGACCAATGAGCAGTTCTTC.

This clonotype has a handful of counts. This may arise from a read error, as a much more abundant clone is one base away. V gene TRBV20-1 combines with J gene TRBJ1-1; a possible D gene is TRBD1 (6 bases). V lost 5 bases and J 10 bases, leaving 17 bases between the germline ends. Germline V gene data show CDR1 as DFQATT and CDR2 as SNEGSKA (reference sequence). The CDR3 has 12 amino acids. The CDR3 loop reads CSAYTGLGGAFF. Written as DNA, the CDR3 is TGCAGTGCTTATACAGGGTTAGGGGGAGCTTTCTTT.

In its sample, this clonotype was seen many times. This chain connects TRBV7-2 to TRBJ2-2; possible D gene TRBD2, 6 bases. Trimming cost V 7 bases and J 5 bases, with 20 bases left between them. Germline V gene sequence: CDR1 SGHTA, CDR2 FQGNSA. The CDR3 contains 16 residues. The CDR3 DNA reads as TGTGCCAGCACCCTGGTGGGGGGTAAGGGGACCGGGGAGCTGTTTTTT. This sequence encodes CASTLVGGKGTGELFF.

This clonotype was counted many times. The chain employs TRBV7-8 and TRBJ2-7, with a weak D call TRBD1 (5 bases). V was cut by 5 bases and J by 5 bases, with 10 bases left in between. In germline, CDR1 is SGHVS, CDR2 FQNEAQ. This CDR3 is 12 amino acids long. CDR3 nucleotides: TGTGCCAGCAGCCGGTCGACAGACGAGCAGTACTTC. Amino acid sequence: CASSRSTDEQYF.

The rearrangement uses TRBV7-2 and TRBJ1-1, with 7 positions matching TRBD1. V was clipped by 5 bases and J by 5 bases; unmatched bases: 5. This CDR3 has 13 residues. Germline V gene lookup returns CDR1 SGHTA and CDR2 FQGNSA. The chain's CDR3 is CASSLTTGTEAFF. The CDR3 DNA reads as TGTGCCAGCAGCCTTACGACAGGGACTGAAGCTTTCTTT.

The DNA for the CDR3 is TGTGCCAGCAGCCCCTCTTCTAGCTTCACAGATACGCAGTATTTT. Protein: CASSPSSSFTDTQYF. This chain connects TRBV5-4 to TRBJ2-3; weak D call: TRBD2 (5 bases). Trimming pared 4 bases from V and 2 bases from J, leaving 14 bases between. CDR1 is SGHNT, CDR2 YYREEE, per germline (reference sequence). The CDR3 runs to 15 residues.

V is TRBV6-5 and J is TRBJ1-1, with D hard to call. Germline V CDR1 and CDR2: MNHEY, SVGAGI. The CDR3 length is 13 residues. V lost 0 bases to trimming and J lost 5 bases, with 7 bases between them. In DNA, the CDR3 is TGTGCCAGCAGTTACTCAGAGGTTACTGAAGCTTTCTTT. Its translation: CASSYSEVTEAFF.

The chain carries TRBV7-2 and TRBJ2-3, with 9 bases that match TRBD2. The germline V gene has CDR1 SGHTA and CDR2 FQGNSA. The J segment lost 7 bases and the V segment lost 2 bases, leaving 7 bases of the junction unmatched. CDR3 length equals 15 residues. CDR3 in amino acids: CASSLMGGGAHTQYF. The CDR3 nucleotides read TGTGCCAGCAGCTTAATGGGCGGGGGGGCACATACGCAGTATTTT.

The chain couples TRBV9 to TRBJ1-2; D unresolved. This CDR3 is 13 amino acids long. CDR1 is SGDLS and CDR2 is YYNGEE in the germline V gene. Trimming removed 3 bases from V and 8 bases from J, with 14 bases in between. CDR3 protein: CASSADGPGGYTF. CDR3 in DNA: TGTGCCAGCAGCGCGGACGGTCCGGGGGGCTACACCTTC.

This clonotype was seen ten or more times. The gene calls are TRBV7-9 and TRBJ1-6; D perhaps matches TRBD1 (6 bases). This CDR3 spans 14 amino acids. Between the trimmed V and J ends, which lost 5 bases and 8 bases, there was a span of 13 bases. Germline CDR1 is SEHNR and CDR2 is FQNEAQ (reference sequence). The CDR3 sequence is CASSTTGNHSPLHF. In DNA, the CDR3 is TGTGCCAGCAGCACTACAGGGAACCATTCACCCCTCCACTTT.

Points on this clonotype: It is likely a read error: a sequence one base away is far more abundant. The chain combines TRBV7-2 with TRBJ2-4, with a tentative D call TRBD1 (6 bases). This CDR3 has 15 residues. The germline gives CDR1 SGHTA, CDR2 FQGNSA. The CDR3 protein is CASSLGAAQGNEQSF. CDR3 nucleotides: TGTGCCAGCAGCTTAGGAGCAGCACAGGGCAATGAGCAGTCCTTC.

This clonotype was seen at least ten times. The chain couples TRBV12-3 or TRBV12-4 to TRBJ2-3; tentatively, D is TRBD1 (5 bases). Trimming left V 3 bases short and J 0 bases short, with 7 bases between. The CDR3 is 14 amino acids. The CDR3 protein is CASSFGASTDTQYF. CDR3 nucleotides: TGTGCCAGCAGTTTTGGGGCTAGCACAGATACGCAGTATTTT.

This clonotype occurred many times. The V and J genes are TRBV12-3 or TRBV12-4 and TRBJ1-5, with 8 bases that match TRBD1. This CDR3 region has 14 residues. The V and J ends lost 5 bases and 7 bases, in that order; junction bases with no gene match: 7. CDR3 region: CASSGQGLTQPQHF. CDR3 sequence (DNA): TGTGCCAGCAGTGGACAGGGTCTTACGCAGCCCCAGCATTTT.

This clonotype has a count of ten or more. The J gene is TRBJ2-1, the V gene TRBV18; TRBD1 aligns across 9 bases. J gave up 3 bases and V 3 bases, and 6 bases lay outside the gene matches. CDR3 length: 16 residues. Germline V lookup: CDR1 KGHSH, CDR2 LQKENI. The CDR3 DNA is TGTGCCAGCTCACCGAGGGACAGGGCGGTCTACAATGAGCAGTTCTTC. Amino acid sequence: CASSPRDRAVYNEQFF. Variable domain in full (rest from reference TRBV18 and TRBJ2-1): NAGVMQNPRHLVRRRGQEARLRCSPMKGHSHVYWYRQLPEEGLKFMVYLQKENIIDESGMPKERFSAEFPKEGPSILRIQQVVRGDSAAYFCASSPRDRAVYNEQFFGPGTRLTVL.

This clonotype was recorded at least ten times. The chain uses TRBV30 and TRBJ1-5; D is unresolved. The CDR3 has 12 amino acids. Germline loops: CDR1 GTSNPN, CDR2 SVGIG (reference sequence). Trimming stripped 1 base from V and 6 bases from J, with 7 bases between. CDR3 amino acids: CAWSARGQPQHF. The DNA for the CDR3 is TGTGCCTGGAGTGCTCGGGGTCAGCCCCAGCATTTT.

This clonotype was counted ten times or more. The J gene is TRBJ2-7, the V gene TRBV12-3 or TRBV12-4, with TRBD1 identical over 8 bases. The CDR3 extends over 15 amino acids. J was trimmed by 3 bases and V by 5 bases; bases with no gene match: 9. The CDR3 sequence is CASSPRTGPLYEQYF. DNA for the CDR3: TGTGCCAGCAGTCCCCGGACAGGGCCCCTCTACGAGCAGTACTTC.

The gene calls are TRBV20-1 and TRBJ2-7, with D perhaps being TRBD1 or TRBD2 (5 bases each). The ends were cut back, 4 bases at V and 4 bases at J, with 17 bases in the middle. The V gene's germline CDR1 is DFQATT and CDR2 SNEGSKA (reference sequence). The CDR3 has 14 amino acids. As DNA, the CDR3 is TGCAGTGCTACAGTCCGGGGCCTCGCTTACGAGCAGTACTTC. Translating gives CSATVRGLAYEQYF.

This clonotype was counted a few times. V and J are TRBV9 and TRBJ2-3, with 8 bases that match TRBD1. CDR3 length: 15 residues. Per germline, CDR1 SGDLS and CDR2 YYNGEE. V dropped 4 bases and J dropped 6; count of bases not matched to a gene: 10. The CDR3 loop is CASSPDRALGDTQYF. The CDR3 bases are TGTGCCAGCAGCCCGGACAGGGCCCTGGGGGATACGCAGTATTTT.

Regarding this clonotype: A single base is all that separates this from a far larger clone, so a read error is likely. J is TRBJ1-5 and V is TRBV2; D is ambiguous. Germline V gives CDR1 SNHLY, CDR2 FYNNEI. The CDR3 is 13 residues long. The CDR3 bases are TGTGCCGGCAGTGTTTCGGACAATCAGCCCCAGCATTTT. Translated: CAGSVSDNQPQHF.

This clonotype was detected ten times or more. The CDR3 protein is CSARVSSGAEQFF. Written as DNA, the CDR3 is TGCAGCGCCCGAGTGTCTAGCGGGGCTGAGCAGTTCTTC. The chain employs TRBV29-1 and TRBJ2-1; 9 positions agree with TRBD2. Germline V gene lookup returns CDR1 SQVTM and CDR2 ANQGSEA. CDR3 length: 13 residues. Germline trimming cut 7 bases from V and 9 bases from J; bases unmatched to any gene: 10.

This clonotype showed up many times. CDR3 in DNA: TGTGCTAGTGCCCCACCTGGACTAGCCGCCTACAATGAGCAGTTCTTC. Amino acid sequence: CASAPPGLAAYNEQFF. This chain uses TRBV12-5 with TRBJ2-1; 8 bases match TRBD2. The germline CDR1 and CDR2 sequences are LGHNT and FRNRAP. The CDR3 is 16 amino acids. V shed 7 bases and J 2 bases; nucleotides not matched to a gene: 10.

V and J are TRBV20-1 and TRBJ2-1; 9 positions match TRBD2. CDR3 length: 15 residues. CDR1 and CDR2 (germline): DFQATT, SNEGSKA (reference sequence). V lost 3 bases, J lost 2 bases, and 5 bases stayed unmatched. In DNA, the CDR3 is TGCAGTGCTAGGCGGCGGGAGGGCCCCTACAATGAGCAGTTCTTC. This translates into CSARRREGPYNEQFF.

This clonotype was seen repeatedly, ten times or more. Here the CDR3 DNA reads TGCAGTGCTCCACCTCGACTAGCGGGGGGATACGAGCAGTACTTC. This sequence encodes CSAPPRLAGGYEQYF. V usage is TRBV20-1 and J usage is TRBJ2-7; TRBD2 matches at 13 bases. V lost 5 bases to trimming and J lost 4 bases; unmatched junction nucleotides: 8. The CDR3 is 15 amino acids. Germline V gives CDR1 DFQATT, CDR2 SNEGSKA (reference sequence).

This clonotype was counted ten times or more. One junction end disagrees with the germline gene, perhaps due to a read error. The chain carries TRBV5-5 and TRBJ2-2; the D is unclear. Germline V CDR1 and CDR2: SGHKS, YYEKEE (reference sequence). The CDR3 spans 16 residues. The CDR3 reads CASSLATGGNTGELFF. In DNA form, the CDR3 reads TGCGCCAGCAGCTTGGCTACTGGCGGAAACACCGGGGAGCTGTTTTTT.

This clonotype was recorded at least ten times. This chain uses TRBV6-1 with TRBJ2-1, with D uncertain. CDR1 and CDR2 (germline): MNHNS, SASEGT. V shed 6 bases and J shed 0 bases, with 9 bases lying between them. The CDR3 runs 14 residues. DNA for the CDR3: TGTGCCAGCAGGACATTGAGCTCCTACAATGAGCAGTTCTTC. Encoded protein: CASRTLSSYNEQFF.

This clonotype was seen many times. The chain links TRBV28 to TRBJ2-7; TRBD1 agrees at 8 bases. The V gene's germline CDR1 is MDHEN and CDR2 SYDVKM. The V segment lost 5 bases and the J segment 3 bases; nucleotides outside the gene matches: 3. The CDR3 runs 13 residues. The DNA of the CDR3 is TGTGCCAGCAGTGGGACAGGTTACTACGAGCAGTACTTC. Protein product: CASSGTGYYEQYF.

The sample holds many counts of this clonotype. V gene TRBV6-2 or TRBV6-3 combines with J gene TRBJ2-7, with D possibly called TRBD1 or TRBD2 (5 bases each). Germline V gives CDR1 MNHEY, CDR2 SVGEGT. Trimming pared 5 bases from V and 0 bases from J, leaving 11 bases between. The CDR3 consists of 14 residues. CDR3 in amino acids: CASSERGSSYEQYF. CDR3 DNA sequence: TGTGCCAGCAGTGAGAGGGGAAGCTCCTACGAGCAGTACTTC.